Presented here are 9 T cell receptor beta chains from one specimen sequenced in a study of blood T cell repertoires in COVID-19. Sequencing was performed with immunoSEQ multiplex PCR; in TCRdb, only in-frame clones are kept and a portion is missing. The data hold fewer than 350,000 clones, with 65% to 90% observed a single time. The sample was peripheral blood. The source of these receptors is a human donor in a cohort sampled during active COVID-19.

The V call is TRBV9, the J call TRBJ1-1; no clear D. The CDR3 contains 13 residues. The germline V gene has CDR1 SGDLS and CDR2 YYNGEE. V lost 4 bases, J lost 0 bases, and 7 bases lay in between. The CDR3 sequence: CASSLHMNTEAFF. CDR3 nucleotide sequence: TGTGCCAGCAGCTTGCACATGAACACTGAAGCTTTCTTT.

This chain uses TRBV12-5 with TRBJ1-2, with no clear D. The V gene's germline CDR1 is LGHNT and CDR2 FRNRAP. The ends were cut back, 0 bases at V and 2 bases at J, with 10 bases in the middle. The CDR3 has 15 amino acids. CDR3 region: CASGLVRGDNYGYTF. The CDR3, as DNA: TGTGCTAGTGGTTTGGTACGGGGTGACAACTATGGCTACACCTTC.

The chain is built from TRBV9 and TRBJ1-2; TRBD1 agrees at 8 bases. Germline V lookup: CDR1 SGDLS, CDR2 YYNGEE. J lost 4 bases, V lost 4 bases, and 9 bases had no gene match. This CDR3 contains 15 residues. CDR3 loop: CASSSVDREGYGYTF. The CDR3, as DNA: TGTGCCAGCAGCTCAGTGGACAGGGAGGGCTATGGCTACACCTTC.

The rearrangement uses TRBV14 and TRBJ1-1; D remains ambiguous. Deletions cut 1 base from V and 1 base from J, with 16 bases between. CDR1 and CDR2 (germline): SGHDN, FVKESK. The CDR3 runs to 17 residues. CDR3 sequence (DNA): TGTGCCAGCAGCCAAGGTTGGGGAGAGGGTACGAACACTGAAGCTTTCTTT. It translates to CASSQGWGEGTNTEAFF.

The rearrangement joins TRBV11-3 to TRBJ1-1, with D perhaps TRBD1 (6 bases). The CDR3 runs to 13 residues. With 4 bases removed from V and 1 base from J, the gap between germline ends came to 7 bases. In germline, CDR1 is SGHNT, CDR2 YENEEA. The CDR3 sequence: CASSWGQNTEAFF. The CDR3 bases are TGTGCCAGCAGCTGGGGACAGAACACTGAAGCTTTCTTT. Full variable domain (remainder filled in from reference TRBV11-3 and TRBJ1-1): EAGVVQSPRYKIIEKKQPVAFWCNPISGHNTLYWYLQNLGQGPELLIRYENEEAVDDSQLPKDRFSAERLKGVDSTLKIQPAELGDSAVYLCASSWGQNTEAFFGQGTRLTVV.

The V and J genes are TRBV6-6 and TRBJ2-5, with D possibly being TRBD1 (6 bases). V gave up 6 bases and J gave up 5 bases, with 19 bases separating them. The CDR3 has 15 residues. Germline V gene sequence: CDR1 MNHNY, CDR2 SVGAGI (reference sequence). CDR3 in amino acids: CASRGASPVGETQYF. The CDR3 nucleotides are TGTGCCAGCAGGGGGGCCAGTCCGGTAGGGGAGACCCAGTACTTC.

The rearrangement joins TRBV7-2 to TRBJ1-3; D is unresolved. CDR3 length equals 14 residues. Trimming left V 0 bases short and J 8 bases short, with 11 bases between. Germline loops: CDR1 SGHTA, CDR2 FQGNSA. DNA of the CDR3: TGTGCCAGCAGCTTAGCGCGGGAGTTTGACACCATATATTTT. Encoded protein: CASSLAREFDTIYF.

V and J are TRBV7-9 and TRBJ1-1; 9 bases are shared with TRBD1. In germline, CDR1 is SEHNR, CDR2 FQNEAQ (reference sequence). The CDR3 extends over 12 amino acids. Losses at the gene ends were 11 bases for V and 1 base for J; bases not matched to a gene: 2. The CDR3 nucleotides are TGTGCCGGACAGGGGCCGAACACTGAAGCTTTCTTT. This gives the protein CAGQGPNTEAFF.

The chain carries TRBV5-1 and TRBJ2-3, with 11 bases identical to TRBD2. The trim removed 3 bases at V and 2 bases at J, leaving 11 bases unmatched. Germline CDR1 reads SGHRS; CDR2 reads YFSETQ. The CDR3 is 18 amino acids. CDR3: CASSSGLAGTIFTDTQYF. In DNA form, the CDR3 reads TGCGCCAGCAGCTCCGGACTAGCGGGTACTATTTTCACAGATACGCAGTATTTT.